The 22 T cell receptor beta chains below were found in one sample sequenced in a study of blood T cells in healthy people across ages. Primers used in a second PCR of roughly 7 to 11 cycles were a sample-barcoded 5' primer and a J-beta primer mix. Each CDR3 protein is one row after TCRdb ran MiXCR on the 5' RACE reads. The repertoire has under 1,000,000 distinct CDR3 sequences, about 37% of them found once; the top ten carry roughly 13%. The sequenced sample consisted of blood. The receptors originated from a young man in good health.

This chain joins TRBV29-1 and TRBJ2-1; TRBD1 matches 7 bases. The CDR3 contains 14 residues. Germline V gene data show CDR1 as SQVTM and CDR2 as ANQGSEA. V dropped 5 bases and J dropped 9; count of bases not matched to a gene: 13. Here the CDR3 reads CSVPFTGAHGEQFF. In DNA form, the CDR3 reads TGCAGCGTTCCATTTACAGGGGCTCATGGTGAGCAGTTCTTC.

J is TRBJ2-1 and V is TRBV7-2; D perhaps matches TRBD1 (5 bases). The germline V gene has CDR1 SGHTA and CDR2 FQGNSA. Trimming pared 4 bases from V and 5 bases from J, leaving 9 bases between. This CDR3 has 13 residues. The CDR3 protein is CASSWSRDNEQFF. Here the CDR3 DNA reads TGTGCCAGCAGCTGGAGCAGGGACAATGAGCAGTTCTTC.

In this sample, this clonotype turned up a few times. This chain uses TRBV15 with TRBJ2-3; no definite D call. This CDR3 contains 15 residues. The germline V gene has CDR1 LNHNV and CDR2 YYDKDF (reference sequence). V was cut by 0 bases and J by 3 bases, with 10 bases left in between. The CDR3 sequence: CATSRDLRGTDTQYF. The CDR3 region has the DNA TGTGCCACCAGCAGAGATCTGCGTGGTACAGATACGCAGTATTTT.

The chain couples TRBV29-1 to TRBJ1-5; D gene uncertain. Trimming took 7 bases from V and 6 from J, leaving 19 bases between them. This CDR3 spans 14 amino acids. The germline gives CDR1 SQVTM, CDR2 ANQGSEA. The chain's CDR3 is CSAAEGGEGQPQHF. As DNA, the CDR3 is TGCAGCGCCGCGGAGGGCGGGGAGGGTCAGCCCCAGCATTTT.

The J gene is TRBJ2-1, the V gene TRBV7-9; 7 nucleotides align to TRBD2. Looked up from germline, CDR1 is SEHNR and CDR2 is FQNEAQ (reference sequence). There are 14 residues in the CDR3. Trimming took 8 bases from V and 6 from J; bases not matched to a gene: 10. CDR3 bases: TGTGCCAGCTCACCGAGCGGGGCCCTCAATGAGCAGTTCTTC. Encoded protein: CASSPSGALNEQFF.

On this clonotype: This may be a read error: a much more frequent sequence differs by one nucleotide. The chain uses TRBV6-5 and TRBJ1-2, with 7 bases identical to TRBD1. Germline V gives CDR1 MNHEY, CDR2 SVGAGI. This CDR3 is built from 15 residues. Unmatched junction bases numbered 14, after V lost 6 bases and J lost 7 bases. The CDR3 loop reads CASSTKAGGVGGYTF. The DNA of the CDR3 is TGTGCCAGCAGCACCAAGGCAGGGGGGGTTGGTGGCTACACCTTC.

This clonotype was seen a few times. V gene TRBV7-2 combines with J gene TRBJ2-5; 11 bases are shared with TRBD2. Germline V gene lookup returns CDR1 SGHTA and CDR2 FQGNSA. The J segment lost 1 base and the V segment lost 3 bases, leaving 4 bases of the junction unmatched. The CDR3 covers 16 residues. The CDR3 DNA is TGTGCCAGCAGCTTTTCGGGACTAGCGGCCCAAGAGACCCAGTACTTC. This codes for CASSFSGLAAQETQYF.

Ten or more counts support this clonotype. V and J are TRBV7-2 and TRBJ1-2; D call uncertain. V gave up 1 base and J gave up 7 bases, with 16 bases separating them. Germline assignment: CDR1 SGHTA and CDR2 FQGNSA. This CDR3 is 15 amino acids long. CDR3 in amino acids: CASSLEPQDIVGYTF. CDR3 nucleotides: TGTGCCAGCAGCTTAGAACCTCAGGATATTGTTGGCTACACCTTC. Based on the CDR3 plus reference TRBV7-2 and TRBJ1-2, the full variable domain is GAGVSQSPSNKVTEKGKDVELRCDPISGHTALYWYRQSLGQGLEFLIYFQGNSAPDKSGLPSDRFSAERTGGSVSTLTIQRTQQEDSAVYLCASSLEPQDIVGYTFGSGTRLTVV.

This clonotype was detected a few times. This chain connects TRBV7-2 to TRBJ2-7; 11 bases fit TRBD1. Germline values: CDR1 SGHTA, CDR2 FQGNSA. The CDR3 contains 15 residues. V lost 1 base, J lost 4 bases, and 3 bases stayed unmatched. Written as DNA, the CDR3 is TGTGCCAGCAGCTTAGACCGGGACAGGGGGTACGAGCAGTACTTC. Protein: CASSLDRDRGYEQYF.

J is TRBJ2-1 and V is TRBV14; D perhaps matches TRBD2 (6 bases). Gene TRBJ2-7 matches the end of the DNA better, so the J call may be wrong. The CDR3 is made up of 18 amino acids. Germline V gene data show CDR1 as SGHDN and CDR2 as FVKESK. This chain's CDR3 is CASSQDRGRGSSYNEQYF. The CDR3 DNA follows: TGTGCCAGCAGCCAAGATAGGGGCCGGGGGAGCTCCTACAATGAGCAGTACTTC.

The V gene is TRBV7-2, the J gene TRBJ2-1; 10 positions agree with TRBD1. The DNA matches TRBJ2-7 better at its end, which makes the J call doubtful. CDR3 length: 16 residues. CDR1 and CDR2 (germline): SGHTA, FQGNSA. CDR3 in amino acids: CASSMTGGTSYNEQYF. In nucleotides, the CDR3 is TGTGCCAGCAGCATGACAGGGGGCACCTCCTACAATGAGCAGTACTTC.

On this clonotype: A read error is possible here, since a much larger clone lies one base away. The V and J genes are TRBV5-1 and TRBJ2-3; 8 bases are a match to TRBD1. CDR1 is SGHRS and CDR2 is YFSETQ in the germline V gene. The CDR3 loop spans 15 amino acids. In DNA, the CDR3 is TGCCCCAGCAATAAAGCTCAGGGGGCAGGAGATACGCAGTATTTT. Translating gives CPSNKAQGAGDTQYF.

The chain links TRBV7-7 to TRBJ2-7, with D possibly being TRBD1 (6 bases). This CDR3 comprises 14 residues. From germline, CDR1 is SSHAT and CDR2 FNYEAQ (reference sequence). CDR3 sequence (DNA): TGTGCTAGCTCCGCGGACAGTTCGTCCTACGAGCAGTACTTC. It codes for CASSADSSSYEQYF. Full variable domain (missing parts from reference TRBV7-7 and TRBJ2-7): GAGVSQSPRYKVTKRGQDVTLRCDPISSHATLYWYQQALGQGPEFLTYFNYEAQPDKSGLPSDRFSAERPEGSISTLTIQRTEQRDSAMYRCASSADSSSYEQYFGPGTRLTVT.

The chain links TRBV7-8 to TRBJ2-6, with 8 bases lining up with TRBD1. Per the germline V gene, CDR1 is SGHVS and CDR2 is FQNEAQ. The CDR3 has 20 residues. V was clipped by 5 bases and J by 4 bases; unmatched bases: 19. In nucleotides, the CDR3 is TGTGCCAGCAGCCGAGTCCTCGCGGACAGGGTCGGGTCCGGGGCCAACGTCCTGACTTTC. Amino acids: CASSRVLADRVGSGANVLTF.

This clonotype was observed a handful of times. This chain links TRBV7-9 with TRBJ1-2; D is uncertain. Germline V lookup: CDR1 SEHNR, CDR2 FQNEAQ (reference sequence). The CDR3 loop spans 17 amino acids. V dropped 0 bases and J dropped 4 bases, with 18 bases sitting between them. The CDR3 region has the DNA TGTGCCAGCAGCTTAGCGTTCACTTTCGGCGGGATCTATGGCTACACCTTC. Encoded protein: CASSLAFTFGGIYGYTF.

The sample holds many counts of this clonotype. The chain links TRBV27 to TRBJ1-2; unclear D gene. CDR3 size: 13 residues. V gave up 2 bases and J gave up 8 bases, with 12 bases separating them. CDR1 is MNHEY, CDR2 SMNVEV, per germline (reference sequence). The CDR3 region has the DNA TGTGCCAGCAGTTTAAAGGGAGGCTACGGCTACACCTTC. Its protein product is CASSLKGGYGYTF.

The chain uses TRBV9 and TRBJ2-1; 11 bases are shared with TRBD2. V dropped 2 bases and J dropped 9; count of bases not matched to a gene: 4. The CDR3 is made up of 14 amino acids. Looked up from germline, CDR1 is SGDLS and CDR2 is YYNGEE. Here the CDR3 DNA reads TGTGCCAGCAGCGTTAGCGGGGGGGCGGTTGAGCAGTTCTTC. As protein: CASSVSGGAVEQFF.

As to this clonotype: The junction shows a germline mismatch at one end, possibly a read error. The chain has TRBV5-1 and TRBJ2-3, with 9 bases that match TRBD2. Germline lookup yields CDR1 SGHRS and CDR2 YFSETQ. The CDR3 has 17 amino acids. The DNA for the CDR3 is TGCGCCAGCAGCTTGGCGGCTAGCGGGGCTAGCACAGATATGCAGTATTTT. Translation gives CASSLAASGASTDMQYF.

The V call is TRBV5-1, the J call TRBJ2-2; TRBD2 might be the D (6 bases). Trimming left V 1 base short and J 0 bases short, with 13 bases between. This CDR3 is 17 amino acids long. Germline values: CDR1 SGHRS, CDR2 YFSETQ. Written as DNA, the CDR3 is TGCGCCAGCAGCTTGAATTTGGCGGGATCGAACACCGGGGAGCTGTTTTTT. Protein: CASSLNLAGSNTGELFF.

The chain joins TRBV7-3 to TRBJ2-1; TRBD2 aligns across 14 bases. This CDR3 contains 19 residues. Germline V lookup: CDR1 SGHTA, CDR2 FQGTGA. J was trimmed by 4 bases and V by 5 bases; bases with no gene match: 13. CDR3 residues: CASSLTSGGEIHRYNEQFF. CDR3 nucleotides: TGTGCCAGCAGCCTGACTAGCGGGGGGGAAATACATAGGTACAATGAGCAGTTCTTC.

This clonotype showed up just a few times. The chain carries TRBV6-1 and TRBJ2-5; D perhaps matches TRBD1 (5 bases). The CDR3 runs to 16 residues. Germline CDR1 is MNHNS and CDR2 is SASEGT. Deletions cut 1 base from V and 6 bases from J, with 18 bases between. CDR3 loop: CASSEGTGHTLKTQYF. For the CDR3, the DNA is TGTGCCAGCAGTGAAGGAACAGGCCACACTTTAAAGACCCAGTACTTC.

This clonotype was counted ten times or more. V is TRBV20-1 and J is TRBJ2-7; no reliable D call. Germline CDR1 reads DFQATT; CDR2 reads SNEGSKA (reference sequence). This CDR3 spans 12 amino acids. V was cut by 0 bases and J by 7 bases, with 10 bases left in between. The CDR3 sequence is CSARDLEEEQYF. CDR3 sequence (DNA): TGCAGTGCTAGAGATCTAGAGGAAGAGCAGTACTTC.